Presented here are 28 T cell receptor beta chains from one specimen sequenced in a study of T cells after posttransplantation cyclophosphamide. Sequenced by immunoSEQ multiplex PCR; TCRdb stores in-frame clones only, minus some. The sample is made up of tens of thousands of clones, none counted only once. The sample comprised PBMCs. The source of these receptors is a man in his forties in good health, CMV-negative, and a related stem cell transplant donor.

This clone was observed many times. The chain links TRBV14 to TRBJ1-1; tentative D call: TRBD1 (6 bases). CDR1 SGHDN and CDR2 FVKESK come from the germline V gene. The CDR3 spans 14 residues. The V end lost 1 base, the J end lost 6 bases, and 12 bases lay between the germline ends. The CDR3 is CASSQGGRGAEAFF. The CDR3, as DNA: TGTGCCAGCAGCCAAGGGGGGCGCGGAGCTGAAGCTTTCTTT.

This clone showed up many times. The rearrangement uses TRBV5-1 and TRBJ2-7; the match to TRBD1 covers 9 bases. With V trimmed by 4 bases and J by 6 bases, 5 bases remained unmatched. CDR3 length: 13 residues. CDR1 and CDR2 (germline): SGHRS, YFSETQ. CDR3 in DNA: TGCGCCAGCAGCCTTGGACAGGGGACCGAGCAGTACGTC. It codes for CASSLGQGTEQYV.

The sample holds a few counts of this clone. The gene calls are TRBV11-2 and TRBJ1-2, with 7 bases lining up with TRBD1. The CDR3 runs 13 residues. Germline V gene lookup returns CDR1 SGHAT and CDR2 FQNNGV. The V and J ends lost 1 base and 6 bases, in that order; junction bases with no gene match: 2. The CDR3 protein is CASSLATGNGYTF. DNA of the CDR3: TGTGCCAGCAGCTTAGCGACAGGGAATGGCTACACCTTC.

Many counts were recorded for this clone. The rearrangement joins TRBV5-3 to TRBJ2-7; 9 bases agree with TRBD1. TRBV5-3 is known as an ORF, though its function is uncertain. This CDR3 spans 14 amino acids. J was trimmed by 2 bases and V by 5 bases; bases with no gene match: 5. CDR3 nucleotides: TGTGCCAGAAGTGACCGGGACAGGGCCTACGAGCAGTACTTC. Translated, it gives CARSDRDRAYEQYF.

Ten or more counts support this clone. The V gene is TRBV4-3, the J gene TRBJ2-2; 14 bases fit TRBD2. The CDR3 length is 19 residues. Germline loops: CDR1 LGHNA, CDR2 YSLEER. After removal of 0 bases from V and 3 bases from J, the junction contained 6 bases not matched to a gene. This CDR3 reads CASSQDPGLAGGYTGELFF. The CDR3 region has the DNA TGCGCCAGCAGCCAAGATCCCGGACTAGCGGGAGGATACACCGGGGAGCTGTTTTTT.

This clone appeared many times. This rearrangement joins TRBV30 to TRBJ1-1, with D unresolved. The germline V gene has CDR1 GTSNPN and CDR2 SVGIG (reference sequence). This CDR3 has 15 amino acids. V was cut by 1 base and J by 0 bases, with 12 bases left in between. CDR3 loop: CAWSGPPGMNTEAFF. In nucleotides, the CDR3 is TGTGCCTGGAGTGGCCCCCCGGGGATGAACACTGAAGCTTTCTTT.

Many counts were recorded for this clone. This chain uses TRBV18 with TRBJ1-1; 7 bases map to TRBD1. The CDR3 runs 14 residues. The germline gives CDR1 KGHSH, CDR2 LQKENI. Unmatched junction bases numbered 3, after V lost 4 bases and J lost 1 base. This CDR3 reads CASSQGTENTEAFF. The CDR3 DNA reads TGTGCCAGCTCACAAGGGACAGAGAACACTGAAGCTTTCTTT.

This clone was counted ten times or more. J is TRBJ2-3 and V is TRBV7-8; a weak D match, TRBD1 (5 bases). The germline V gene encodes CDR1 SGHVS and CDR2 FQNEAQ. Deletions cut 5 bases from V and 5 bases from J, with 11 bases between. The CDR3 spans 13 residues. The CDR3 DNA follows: TGTGCCAGCAGCCCAATAAGGGGAGATACGCAGTATTTT. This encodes CASSPIRGDTQYF.

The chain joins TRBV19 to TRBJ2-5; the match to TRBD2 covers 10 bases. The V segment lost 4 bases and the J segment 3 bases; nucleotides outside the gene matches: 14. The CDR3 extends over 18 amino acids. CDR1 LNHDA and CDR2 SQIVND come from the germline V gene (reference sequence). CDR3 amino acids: CASSTDRNRTSGEETQYF. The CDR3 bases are TGTGCCAGTAGTACAGACAGGAATCGGACTAGCGGAGAAGAGACCCAGTACTTC.

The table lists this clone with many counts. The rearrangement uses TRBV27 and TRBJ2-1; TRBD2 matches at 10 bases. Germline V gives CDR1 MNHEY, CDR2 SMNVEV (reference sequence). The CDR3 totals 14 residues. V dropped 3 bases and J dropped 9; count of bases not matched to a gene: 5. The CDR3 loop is CASSLASGSFEQFF. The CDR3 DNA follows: TGTGCCAGCAGTTTGGCTAGCGGGAGCTTTGAGCAGTTCTTC.

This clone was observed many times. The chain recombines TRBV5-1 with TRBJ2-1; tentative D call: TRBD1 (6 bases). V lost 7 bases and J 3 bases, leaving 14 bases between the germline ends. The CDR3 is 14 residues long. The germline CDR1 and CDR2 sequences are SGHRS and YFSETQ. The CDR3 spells CASRQEFDYNEQFF. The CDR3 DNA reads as TGCGCCAGCCGACAGGAATTCGACTACAATGAGCAGTTCTTC.

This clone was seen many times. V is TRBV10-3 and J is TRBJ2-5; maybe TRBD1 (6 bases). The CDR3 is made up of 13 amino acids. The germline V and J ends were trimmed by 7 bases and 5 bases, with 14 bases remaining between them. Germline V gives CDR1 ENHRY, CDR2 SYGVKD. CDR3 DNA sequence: TGTGCCATCAATACAGGGTTAGGGGAGACCCAGTACTTC. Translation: CAINTGLGETQYF.

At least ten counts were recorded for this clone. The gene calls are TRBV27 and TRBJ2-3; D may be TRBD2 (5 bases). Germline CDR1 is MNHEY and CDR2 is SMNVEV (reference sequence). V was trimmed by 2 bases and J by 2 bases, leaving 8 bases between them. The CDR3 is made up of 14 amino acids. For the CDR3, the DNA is TGTGCCAGCAGTTTAGACGGGGTCACAGATACGCAGTATTTT. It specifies CASSLDGVTDTQYF.

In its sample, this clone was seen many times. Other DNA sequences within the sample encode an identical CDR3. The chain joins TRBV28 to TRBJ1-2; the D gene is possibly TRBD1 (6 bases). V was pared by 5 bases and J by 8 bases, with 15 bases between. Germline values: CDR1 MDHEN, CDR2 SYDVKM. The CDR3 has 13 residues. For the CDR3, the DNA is TGTGCCAGCAGTCCTCCGGGGGGCAGGGGCTACACCTTC. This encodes CASSPPGGRGYTF.

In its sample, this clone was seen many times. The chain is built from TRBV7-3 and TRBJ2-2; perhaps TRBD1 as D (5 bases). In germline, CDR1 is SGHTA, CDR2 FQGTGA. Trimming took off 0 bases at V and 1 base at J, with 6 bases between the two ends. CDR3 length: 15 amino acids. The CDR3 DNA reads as TGTGCCAGCAGCTTAACGCAGGGGAACACCGGGGAGCTGTTTTTT. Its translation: CASSLTQGNTGELFF.

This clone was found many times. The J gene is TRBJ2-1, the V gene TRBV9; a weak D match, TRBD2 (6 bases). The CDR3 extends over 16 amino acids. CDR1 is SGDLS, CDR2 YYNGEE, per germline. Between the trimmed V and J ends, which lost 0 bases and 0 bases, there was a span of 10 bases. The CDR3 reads CASSVVNSGSYNEQFF. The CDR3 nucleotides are TGTGCCAGCAGCGTAGTAAATAGCGGCTCCTACAATGAGCAGTTCTTC. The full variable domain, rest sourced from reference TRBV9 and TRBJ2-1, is DSGVTQTPKHLITATGQRVTLRCSPRSGDLSVYWYQQSLDQGLQFLIQYYNGEERAKGNILERFSAQQFPDLHSELNLSSLELGDSALYFCASSVVNSGSYNEQFFGPGTRLTVL.

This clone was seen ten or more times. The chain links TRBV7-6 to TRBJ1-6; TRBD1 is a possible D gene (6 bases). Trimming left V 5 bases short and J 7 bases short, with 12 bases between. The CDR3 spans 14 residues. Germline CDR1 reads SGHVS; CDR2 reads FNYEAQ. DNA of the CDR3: TGTGCCAGCAGCGGAACAGGGATGAATTCACCCCTCCACTTT. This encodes CASSGTGMNSPLHF.

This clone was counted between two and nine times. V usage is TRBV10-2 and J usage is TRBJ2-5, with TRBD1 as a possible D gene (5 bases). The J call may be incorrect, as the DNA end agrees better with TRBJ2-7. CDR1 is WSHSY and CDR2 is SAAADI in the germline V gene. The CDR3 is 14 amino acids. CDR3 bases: TGCGCCACCTACCCGGACAAGAGCTCCTACGAGCAGTACTTC. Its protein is CATYPDKSSYEQYF.

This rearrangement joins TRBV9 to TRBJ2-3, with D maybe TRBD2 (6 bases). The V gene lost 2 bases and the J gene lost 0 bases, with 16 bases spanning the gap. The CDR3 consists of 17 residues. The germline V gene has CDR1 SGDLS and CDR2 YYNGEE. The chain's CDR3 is CASSVRDSRDSTDTQYF. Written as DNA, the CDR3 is TGTGCCAGCAGCGTCCGGGACTCAAGAGACAGCACAGATACGCAGTATTTT.

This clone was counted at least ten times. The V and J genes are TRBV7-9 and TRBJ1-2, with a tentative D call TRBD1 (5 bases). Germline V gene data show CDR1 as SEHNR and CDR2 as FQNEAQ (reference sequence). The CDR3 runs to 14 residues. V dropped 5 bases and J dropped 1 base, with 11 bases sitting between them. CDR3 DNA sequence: TGTGCCAGCAGCCCAGGGTCGGGTAACTATGGCTACACCTTC. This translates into CASSPGSGNYGYTF.

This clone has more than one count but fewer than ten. CDR3 residues: CSVDRSSGGRETQYF. CDR3 in DNA: TGCAGCGTTGATCGGAGTAGCGGGGGGCGGGAGACCCAGTACTTC. The chain joins TRBV29-1 to TRBJ2-5; 10 positions match TRBD2. V lost 3 bases, J lost 5 bases, and 9 bases stayed unmatched. CDR1 is SQVTM, CDR2 ANQGSEA, per germline. This CDR3 is 15 amino acids long.

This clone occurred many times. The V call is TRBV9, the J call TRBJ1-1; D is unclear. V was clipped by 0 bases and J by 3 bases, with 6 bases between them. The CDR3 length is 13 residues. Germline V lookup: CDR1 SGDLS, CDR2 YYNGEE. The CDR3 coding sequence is TGTGCCAGCAGCGTAGCCCGGGACACTGAAGCTTTCTTT. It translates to CASSVARDTEAFF.

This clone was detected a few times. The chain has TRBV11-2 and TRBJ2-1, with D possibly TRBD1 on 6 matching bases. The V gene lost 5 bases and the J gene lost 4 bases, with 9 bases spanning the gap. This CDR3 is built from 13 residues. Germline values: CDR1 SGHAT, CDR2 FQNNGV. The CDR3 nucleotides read TGTGCCAGCAGCCAGGGGATATACAATGAGCAGTTCTTC. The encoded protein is CASSQGIYNEQFF.

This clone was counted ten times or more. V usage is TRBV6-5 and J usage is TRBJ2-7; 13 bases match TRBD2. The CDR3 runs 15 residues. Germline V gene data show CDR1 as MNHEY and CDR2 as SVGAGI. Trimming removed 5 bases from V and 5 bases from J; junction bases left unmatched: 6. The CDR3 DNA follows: TGTGCCAGCAGTCGGACTAGCGGGAGTAGGAACGAGCAGTACGTC. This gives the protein CASSRTSGSRNEQYV.

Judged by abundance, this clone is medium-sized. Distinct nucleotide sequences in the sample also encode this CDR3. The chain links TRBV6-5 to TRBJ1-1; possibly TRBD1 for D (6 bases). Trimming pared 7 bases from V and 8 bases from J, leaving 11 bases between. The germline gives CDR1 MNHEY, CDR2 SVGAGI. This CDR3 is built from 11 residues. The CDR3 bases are TGTGCCAGCAATACCGGGACAGAAGCTTTCTTT. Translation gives CASNTGTEAFF.

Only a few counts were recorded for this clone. The CDR3 loop is CASSLGGSQTQYF. CDR3 coding DNA: TGCGCCAGCAGCTTAGGGGGCAGCCAGACCCAGTACTTC. The gene calls are TRBV5-1 and TRBJ2-5, with 7 positions matching TRBD1. This CDR3 is built from 13 residues. V lost 2 bases to trimming and J lost 6 bases; unmatched junction nucleotides: 4. Germline V gene lookup returns CDR1 SGHRS and CDR2 YFSETQ.

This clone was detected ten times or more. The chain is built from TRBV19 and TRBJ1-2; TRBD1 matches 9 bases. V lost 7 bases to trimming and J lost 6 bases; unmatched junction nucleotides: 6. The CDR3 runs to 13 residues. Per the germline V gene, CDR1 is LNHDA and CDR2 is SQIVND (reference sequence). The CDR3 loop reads CASTPGQGNGYTF. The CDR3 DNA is TGTGCCAGTACTCCGGGACAGGGTAATGGCTACACCTTC.

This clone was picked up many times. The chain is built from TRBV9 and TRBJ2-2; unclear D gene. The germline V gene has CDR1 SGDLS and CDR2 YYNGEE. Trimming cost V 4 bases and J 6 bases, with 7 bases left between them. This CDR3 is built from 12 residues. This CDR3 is CASSPLAGELFF. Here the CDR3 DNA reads TGTGCCAGCAGCCCCCTTGCCGGGGAGCTGTTTTTT.